A selection of T cell receptor beta chains follows, all from one sample in a study of OX40 agonist ivuxolimab in advanced cancers. Data came from immunoSEQ multiplex PCR; TCRdb stores just in-frame clones and leaves some out. The table has some 100,000 clones, roughly 94% seen once. This specimen was CD4+ or CD8+ T cells sorted from blood, taken in a trial of the OX40 agonist ivuxolimab. The receptors were gathered from an adult with an advanced solid tumor such as melanoma, head and neck, liver or kidney cancer. Both conserved end residues are part of each CDR3. The D gene is left open where the match is weak. Clone size appears in some rows only: once, few, many, or a class for an expanded clone.

clone_size d_call j_call v_call cdr3_nt cdr3_aa
once TRBD2 TRBJ2-5 TRBV4-1 TGCGCCAGCAGCCAAAGGGCGGGACTAGCGGTGACCCAGTACTTC CASSQRAGLAVTQYF
once TRBD2 TRBJ2-1 TRBV10-2 TGCGCCAGCAGTGAGTCGGGACTACCGGGACTAGCGGGGTACAATGAGCAGTTCTTC CASSESGLPGLAGYNEQFF
. . TRBJ2-1 TRBV4-1 TGCGCCAGCAGCCAAGACCCTAGATACGAGCAGTTCTTC CASSQDPRYEQFF
. TRBD1 TRBJ2-7 TRBV7-6 TGTGCCAGCAGCCCGGGACAGAACTACGAGCAGTACTTC CASSPGQNYEQYF
. TRBD1 TRBJ1-1 TRBV19 TGTGCCAGTAGTATCGGGACAGATACTGAAGCTTTCTTT CASSIGTDTEAFF
. . TRBJ2-4 TRBV4-1 TGCGCCAGCAGCTTCCGACAGACTCCAGCCAAAAACATTCAGTACTTC CASSFRQTPAKNIQYF
few . TRBJ1-2 TRBV5-1 TGCGCCAGCAGCTTGGACGGAGGCTACACCTTC CASSLDGGYTF
. . TRBJ2-7 TRBV19 TGTGCCAGTTCATTCGAGATCTCCTACGAGCAGTACTTC CASSFEISYEQYF
. . TRBJ2-4 TRBV6-5 TGTGCCAGCAGTGAGCAGTACTTC CASSEQYF
. . TRBJ2-7 TRBV6-5 TGTGCCAGCAGTTACAGGGCTGGCGACGAGCAGTACTTC CASSYRAGDEQYF
. TRBD1 TRBJ2-1 TRBV19 TGTGCCAGTAGGACGGACAGGGGCCTCTACAATGAGCAGTTCTTC CASRTDRGLYNEQFF
. . TRBJ1-2 TRBV4-3 TGCGCCAGCAGCCAAGTACTGATCTTACATGGGGATAGCTATGGCTACACCTTC CASSQVLILHGDSYGYTF
. . TRBJ2-2 TRBV5-6 TGTGCCAGCAGCTTGGGTCTAGGCTCCGCCGGGGAGCTGTTTTTT CASSLGLGSAGELFF
once . TRBJ1-2 TRBV27 TGTGCCAGCAGTTTATCGAGGTCAGGGTATGGCTACACCTTC CASSLSRSGYGYTF